The next 16 T cell receptor beta chains were all read from a single sample in a study of cytomegalovirus exposure and HLA in healthy donors. With 60 Vbeta and 13 Jbeta primers, the PCR was carried out. The assay was immunoSEQ multiplex PCR, and TCRdb's table has in-frame clones only and misses some. The repertoire holds roughly 130,000 clones, with about 63% as singletons. Sequencing was carried out using PBMCs. The receptors come from a man under 40 in good health and CMV-seropositive.

The gene calls are TRBV5-5 and TRBJ1-1, with D perhaps TRBD1 (6 bases). V was trimmed by 5 bases and J by 6 bases, leaving 14 bases between them. This CDR3 has 13 amino acids. Germline lookup yields CDR1 SGHKS and CDR2 YYEKEE (reference sequence). The CDR3 loop reads CASSFRGSAEAFF. In DNA, the CDR3 is TGTGCCAGCAGTTTCAGGGGCTCGGCTGAAGCTTTCTTT.

This chain joins TRBV11-3 and TRBJ2-5; 8 bases map to TRBD1. This CDR3 has 17 residues. Germline assignment: CDR1 SGHNT and CDR2 YENEEA. V gave up 5 bases and J gave up 1 base; unmatched junction bases: 12. In DNA form, the CDR3 reads TGTGCCAGCAGCCCCGGGACAGGTTTTGGCACCCAAGAGACCCAGTACTTC. It encodes CASSPGTGFGTQETQYF.

The genes are TRBV7-3 and TRBJ1-1, with D maybe TRBD1 (6 bases). Trimming removed 2 bases at V and 8 bases at J, with 18 bases between. This CDR3 is 15 amino acids long. Germline V lookup: CDR1 SGHTA, CDR2 FQGTGA. CDR3 bases: TGTGCCAGCAGCTTATTAGTAGGACAGATTACGGAAGCTTTCTTT. This encodes CASSLLVGQITEAFF.

This clone was seen more than once but under ten times. The rearrangement uses TRBV29-1 and TRBJ2-7, with a tentative D call TRBD1 (6 bases). The CDR3 consists of 13 residues. Trimming removed 7 bases from V and 4 bases from J, with 17 bases in between. Germline values: CDR1 SQVTM, CDR2 ANQGSEA. The CDR3 spells CSASEGEPYEQYF. The CDR3 DNA reads TGCAGCGCCTCCGAGGGGGAGCCTTACGAGCAGTACTTC.

The V gene is TRBV4-2, the J gene TRBJ2-7, with 9 bases that match TRBD1. V trimming: 1 base; J trimming: 2 bases; junction bases outside the gene matches: 6. Looked up from germline, CDR1 is LGHNA and CDR2 is YNFKEQ. This CDR3 region has 16 residues. The CDR3 DNA follows: TGTGCCAGCAGCCAAGTATCCGGGACAGGGACCTACGAGCAGTACTTC. This gives the protein CASSQVSGTGTYEQYF.

V is TRBV7-9 and J is TRBJ2-1; D might be TRBD2 (5 bases). V shed 5 bases and J shed 0 bases, with 17 bases lying between them. Germline V gives CDR1 SEHNR, CDR2 FQNEAQ (reference sequence). This CDR3 contains 17 residues. CDR3 sequence reads: CASSPRGPGSSYNEQFF. DNA for the CDR3: TGTGCCAGCAGCCCCCGCGGTCCGGGGAGCTCCTACAATGAGCAGTTCTTC.

V usage is TRBV5-1 and J usage is TRBJ1-1; D is undetermined. The CDR3 extends over 13 amino acids. Germline V CDR1 and CDR2: SGHRS, YFSETQ. V lost 0 bases and J 6 bases, leaving 9 bases between the germline ends. The CDR3 nucleotides are TGCGCCAGCAGCTTGGTAAGCGGCGCTGAAGCTTTCTTT. Its translation: CASSLVSGAEAFF.

This clone was recorded once. This sequence joins TRBV5-1 and TRBJ1-5; 12 positions match TRBD1. V shed 4 bases, J shed 2 bases, and the junction held 7 bases outside the gene matches. There are 17 residues in the CDR3. The V gene's germline CDR1 is SGHRS and CDR2 YFSETQ. Here the CDR3 DNA reads TGCGCCAGCAGCCCCGGGACAGGGGGCGGGGGCAATCAGCCCCAGCATTTT. The encoded protein is CASSPGTGGGGNQPQHF.

This sequence joins TRBV12-5 and TRBJ2-5; weak D call: TRBD1 (6 bases). V was pared by 6 bases and J by 2 bases, with 10 bases between. Germline V gives CDR1 LGHNT, CDR2 FRNRAP. CDR3 length: 13 residues. The CDR3 DNA follows: TGTGCTAGTGGAGGGGGAACTCAAGAGACCCAGTACTTC. It encodes CASGGGTQETQYF. The full variable domain, completed using reference TRBV12-5 and TRBJ2-5, is DARVTQTPRHKVTEMGQEVTMRCQPILGHNTVFWYRQTMMQGLELLAYFRNRAPLDDSGMPKDRFSAEMPDATLATLKIQPSEPRDSAVYFCASGGGTQETQYFGPGTRLLVL.

The chain has TRBV4-2 and TRBJ1-2; no reliable D call. The CDR3 length is 15 residues. Germline CDR1 is LGHNA and CDR2 is YNFKEQ. With 0 bases removed from V and 5 bases from J, the gap between germline ends came to 13 bases. For the CDR3, the DNA is TGTGCCAGCAGCCAAGAAAGGGAGTTCCGTTATGGCTACACCTTC. This gives the protein CASSQEREFRYGYTF.

The V gene is TRBV7-2, the J gene TRBJ2-7; D is perhaps TRBD2 (5 bases). V lost 1 base, J lost 2 bases, and 12 bases lay in between. Germline CDR1 SGHTA, CDR2 FQGNSA. This CDR3 has 15 residues. CDR3 sequence (DNA): TGTGCCAGCAGCTTAGAAGAGGGCGGGCCCTACGAGCAGTACTTC. Residues: CASSLEEGGPYEQYF. Based on the CDR3 plus reference TRBV7-2 and TRBJ2-7, the full variable domain is GAGVSQSPSNKVTEKGKDVELRCDPISGHTALYWYRQSLGQGLEFLIYFQGNSAPDKSGLPSDRFSAERTGGSVSTLTIQRTQQEDSAVYLCASSLEEGGPYEQYFGPGTRLTVT.

This clone was recorded a few times. This chain uses TRBV7-6 with TRBJ2-3; TRBD2 matches at 9 bases. The germline gives CDR1 SGHVS, CDR2 FNYEAQ. The CDR3 is 17 residues long. J gave up 2 bases and V 5 bases, and 11 bases lay outside the gene matches. In nucleotides, the CDR3 is TGTGCCAGCAGCCCTAGACCCCGACTAGCGGTCACAGATACGCAGTATTTT. This gives the protein CASSPRPRLAVTDTQYF.

This clone was recorded once. The rearrangement joins TRBV6-5 to TRBJ2-1, with 7 bases aligning to TRBD2. The germline V gene has CDR1 MNHEY and CDR2 SVGAGI. The V segment lost 8 bases and the J segment 3 bases; nucleotides outside the gene matches: 4. This CDR3 contains 13 residues. The CDR3 bases are TGTGCCAGCGGGCTAGCGGTCTACAATGAGCAGTTCTTC. Protein sequence: CASGLAVYNEQFF.

This clone came up a few times. J is TRBJ1-5 and V is TRBV27; TRBD1 matches 9 bases. This CDR3 is built from 15 residues. CDR1 and CDR2 (germline): MNHEY, SMNVEV (reference sequence). Trimming cost V 3 bases and J 6 bases; bases outside gene matches: 6. Here the CDR3 reads CASSFGDRVFQPQHF. CDR3 bases: TGTGCCAGCAGTTTCGGGGACAGGGTATTTCAGCCCCAGCATTTT.

The chain combines TRBV7-8 with TRBJ2-7, with 10 bases lining up with TRBD2. V shed 2 bases and J 0 bases; nucleotides not matched to a gene: 7. This CDR3 has 17 residues. Germline CDR1 and CDR2: SGHVS and FQNEAQ. This chain's CDR3 is CASSLFLAGEISYEQYF. In nucleotides, the CDR3 is TGTGCCAGCAGCTTATTTCTAGCGGGAGAAATCTCCTACGAGCAGTACTTC.

This chain connects TRBV2 to TRBJ1-2; D ambiguous. The CDR3 is 11 amino acids. V lost 9 bases and J lost 2, with 7 bases in between. Germline V CDR1 and CDR2: SNHLY, FYNNEI. DNA for the CDR3: TGTGCCAGTCAGATGAACTATGGCTACACCTTC. Its protein product is CASQMNYGYTF.